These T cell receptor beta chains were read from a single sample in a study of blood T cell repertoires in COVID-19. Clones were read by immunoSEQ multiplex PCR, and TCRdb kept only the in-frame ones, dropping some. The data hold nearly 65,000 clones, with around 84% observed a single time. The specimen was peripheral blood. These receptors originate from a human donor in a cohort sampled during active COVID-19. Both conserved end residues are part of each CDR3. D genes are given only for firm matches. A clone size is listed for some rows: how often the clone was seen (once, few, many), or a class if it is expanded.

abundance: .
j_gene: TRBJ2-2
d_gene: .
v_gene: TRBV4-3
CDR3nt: .
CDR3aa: CASSRRQGTPGSCFF

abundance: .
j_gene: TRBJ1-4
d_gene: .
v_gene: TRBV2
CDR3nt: TGTGCCCTAAGGGGCTTGGAAAAACTGTTTTTT
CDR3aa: CALRGLEKLFF

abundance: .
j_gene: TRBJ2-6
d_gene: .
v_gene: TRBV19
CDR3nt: TGTGCCAGTAGTATGGGGAGTTCTGGGGCCAACGTCCTGACTTTC
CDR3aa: CASSMGSSGANVLTF

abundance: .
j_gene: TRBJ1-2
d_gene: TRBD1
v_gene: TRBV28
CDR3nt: TGTGCCAGCAGTGCATTGACAGGGATCTATGGCTACACCTTC
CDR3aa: CASSALTGIYGYTF

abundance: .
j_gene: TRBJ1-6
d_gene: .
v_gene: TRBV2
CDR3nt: TGTGCCTCCCAAGGGGCCAGCTCCTATAATTCACCCCTCCACTTT
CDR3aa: CASQGASSYNSPLHF

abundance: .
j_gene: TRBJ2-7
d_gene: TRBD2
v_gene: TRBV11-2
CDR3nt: TGTGCCAGCATGTCCGGCTCGGGACTAGCGATCTACGAGCAGTACTTC
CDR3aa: CASMSGSGLAIYEQYF

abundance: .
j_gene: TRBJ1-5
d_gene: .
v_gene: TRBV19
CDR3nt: TGTGCCAGTAGTCCCCGGACAAGAGATCAGCCCCAGCATTTT
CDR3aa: CASSPRTRDQPQHF

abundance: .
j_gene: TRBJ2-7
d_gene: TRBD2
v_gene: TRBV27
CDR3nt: TGTGCCAGCAGTTCGGGACTAGCGGGAGGGCCGTCCTACGAGCAGTACTTC
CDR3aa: CASSSGLAGGPSYEQYF

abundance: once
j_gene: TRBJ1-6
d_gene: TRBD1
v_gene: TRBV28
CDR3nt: TGTGCCACCCGGGGACAGTCACGGGGCTCACCCCTCCACTTT
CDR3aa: CATRGQSRGSPLHF

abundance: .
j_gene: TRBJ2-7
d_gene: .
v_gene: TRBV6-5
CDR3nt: TGTGCCAGCAGTCCTCTGGAGGAAGACGAGCAGTACTTC
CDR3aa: CASSPLEEDEQYF

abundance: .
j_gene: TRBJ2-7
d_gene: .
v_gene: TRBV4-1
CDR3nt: TGCGCCAGCAGCTATGACGGGAACGGCTACGAGCAGTACTTC
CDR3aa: CASSYDGNGYEQYF

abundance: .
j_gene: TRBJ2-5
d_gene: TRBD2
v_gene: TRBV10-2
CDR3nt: TGCGCCAGCAGTGGGGCTAGCGGGGAAGAGACCCAGTACTTC
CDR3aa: CASSGASGEETQYF

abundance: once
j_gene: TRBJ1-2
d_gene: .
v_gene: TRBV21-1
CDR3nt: TGTGCCAGCAGCAAAAGGGTAGGGGAAGGATTTGGCTACACCTTC
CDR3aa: CASSKRVGEGFGYTF

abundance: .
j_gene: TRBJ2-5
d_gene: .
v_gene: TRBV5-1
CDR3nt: TGCGCCAGCAGCTCGGGACTGCAAGAGACCCAGTACTTC
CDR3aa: CASSSGLQETQYF

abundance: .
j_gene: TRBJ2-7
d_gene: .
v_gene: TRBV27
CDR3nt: TGTGCCAGCAGTTTACCGGGATACGAGCAGTACTTC
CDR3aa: CASSLPGYEQYF

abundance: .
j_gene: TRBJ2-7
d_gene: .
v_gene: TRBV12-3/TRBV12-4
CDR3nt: TGTGCCAGCAGTTTAGTACTCGAGCAGTACTTC
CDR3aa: CASSLVLEQYF

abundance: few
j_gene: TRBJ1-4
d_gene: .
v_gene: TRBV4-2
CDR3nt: TGTGCCAGCAGCCACGACAGGCTCAATGAAAAACTGTTTTTT
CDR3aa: CASSHDRLNEKLFF

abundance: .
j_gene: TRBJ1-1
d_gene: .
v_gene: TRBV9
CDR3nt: TGTGCCAGCAGCGTCGTAACTACTGGTTTGAACACTGAAGCTTTCTTT
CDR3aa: CASSVVTTGLNTEAFF

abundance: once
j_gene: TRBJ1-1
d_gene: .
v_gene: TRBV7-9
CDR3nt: TGTGCCAGCAGTTACTATCTTGGACAGCTGAACACTGAAGCTTTCTTT
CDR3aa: CASSYYLGQLNTEAFF

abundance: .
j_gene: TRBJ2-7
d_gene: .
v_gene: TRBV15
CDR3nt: TGTGCCACCAGCAATACAGTGCACTCCTACGAGCAGTACTTC
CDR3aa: CATSNTVHSYEQYF

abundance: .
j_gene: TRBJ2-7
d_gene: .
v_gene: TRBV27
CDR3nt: TGTGCCAGCAGTTGGCGGGATGGCTACGAGCAGTACTTC
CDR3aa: CASSWRDGYEQYF

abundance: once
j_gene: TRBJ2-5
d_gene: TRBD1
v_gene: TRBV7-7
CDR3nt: TGTGCCAGCAGCTCCAGGACAGGGATCCAAGAGACCCAGTACTTC
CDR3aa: CASSSRTGIQETQYF

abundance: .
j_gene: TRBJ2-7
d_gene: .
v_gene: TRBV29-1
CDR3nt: TGCAGCGTCCCAATGAACTCATACGAGCAGTACTTC
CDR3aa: CSVPMNSYEQYF

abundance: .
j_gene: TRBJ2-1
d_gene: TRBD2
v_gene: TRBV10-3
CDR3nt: TGTGCCATCAGTGATCAGAGGTCCCCTAGCGGGATGAATGAGCAGTTCTTC
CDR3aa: CAISDQRSPSGMNEQFF

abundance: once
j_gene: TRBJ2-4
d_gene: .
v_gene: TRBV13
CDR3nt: TGTGCCAGCAGCTCCTCCAAGGGGTTATTTCAGTACTTC
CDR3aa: CASSSSKGLFQYF

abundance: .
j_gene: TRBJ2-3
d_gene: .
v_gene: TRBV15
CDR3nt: TGTGCCACCAGTCAGAGATTCTTAGGACAGAGCACAGATACGCAGTATTTT
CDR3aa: CATSQRFLGQSTDTQYF

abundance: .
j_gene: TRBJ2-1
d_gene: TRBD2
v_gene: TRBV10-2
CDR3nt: TGCGCCAGCAGTGTGGGGACTAGCGGGAGGGCGCACCTAGAATGGGAGCAGTTCTTC
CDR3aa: CASSVGTSGRAHLEWEQFF

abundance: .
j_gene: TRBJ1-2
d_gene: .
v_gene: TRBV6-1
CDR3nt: TGTGCCAGCAGTGAAGGATTGGGCGAGTATGGCTACACCTTC
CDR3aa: CASSEGLGEYGYTF

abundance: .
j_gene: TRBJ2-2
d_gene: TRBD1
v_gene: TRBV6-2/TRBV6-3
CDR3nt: TGTGCCAGCAGCCACAGGGGATCCTACACCGGGGAGCTGTTTTTT
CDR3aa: CASSHRGSYTGELFF

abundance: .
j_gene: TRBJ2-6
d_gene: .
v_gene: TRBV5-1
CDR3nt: TGCGCCAGCAGCATACAGGGTCCCGGGGCCAACGTCCTGACTTTC
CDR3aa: CASSIQGPGANVLTF

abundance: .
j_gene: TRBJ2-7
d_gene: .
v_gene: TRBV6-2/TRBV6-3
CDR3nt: TGTGCCAGCAGCCAGGGGTATGGCGAGCAGTACTTC
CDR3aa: CASSQGYGEQYF

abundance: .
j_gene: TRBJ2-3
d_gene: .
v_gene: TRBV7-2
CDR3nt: TGTGCAGCGAGGGGGGGGGCCTCAGATACGCAGTATTTT
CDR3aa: CAARGGASDTQYF

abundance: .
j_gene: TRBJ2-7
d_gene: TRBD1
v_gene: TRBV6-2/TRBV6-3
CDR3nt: TGTGCCAGCAGTTATTCTGACAGGGGTCCCGGGACTGGCAGTCCATACGAGCAGTACTTC
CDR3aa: CASSYSDRGPGTGSPYEQYF

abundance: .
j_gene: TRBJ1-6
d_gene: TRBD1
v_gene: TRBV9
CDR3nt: TGTGCCAGCAGCGTTACGACAGGGGCGGATTCACCCCTCCACTTT
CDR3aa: CASSVTTGADSPLHF

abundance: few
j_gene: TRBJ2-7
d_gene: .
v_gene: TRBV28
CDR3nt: TGTGCCACCGGACTTCTTTCGGCCTACGAGCAGTACTTC
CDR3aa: CATGLLSAYEQYF

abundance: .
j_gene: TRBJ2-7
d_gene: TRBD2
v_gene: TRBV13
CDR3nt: TGTGCCAGCAGCTTGGCGGGAGCGGCCTACTACGAGCAGTACTTC
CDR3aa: CASSLAGAAYYEQYF

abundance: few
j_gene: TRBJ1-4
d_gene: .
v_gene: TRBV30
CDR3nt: TGTGCCTGGATAGGGCAGGGGTTTGGAAAACTGTTTTTT
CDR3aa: CAWIGQGFGKLFF

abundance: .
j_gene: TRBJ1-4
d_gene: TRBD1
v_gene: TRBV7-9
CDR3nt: TGTGCCAGCAGCTTCTCCGGGACAGGGAAGAGGGAAAAACTGTTTTTT
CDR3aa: CASSFSGTGKREKLFF

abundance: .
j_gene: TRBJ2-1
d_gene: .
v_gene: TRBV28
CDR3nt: TGTGCCAGCAGTTTAGCCTTGGGGGACACAGACAATGAGCAGTTCTTC
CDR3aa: CASSLALGDTDNEQFF

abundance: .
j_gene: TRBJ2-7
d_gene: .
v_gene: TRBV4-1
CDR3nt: TGCGCCAGCAGCCAAGGAATGGGAGGAAACTACGAGCAGTACTTC
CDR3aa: CASSQGMGGNYEQYF

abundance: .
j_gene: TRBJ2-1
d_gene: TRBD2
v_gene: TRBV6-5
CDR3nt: TGTGCCAGCAGTTTCCAGGGCGGGAGGAGAGGTGAGCAGTTCTTC
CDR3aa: CASSFQGGRRGEQFF

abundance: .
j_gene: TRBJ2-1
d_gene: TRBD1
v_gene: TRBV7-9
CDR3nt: TGTGCCAGCAGCTTAGATAGCAGGGGGCGCGTGAGCTCCTACAATGAGCAGTTCTTC
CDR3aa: CASSLDSRGRVSSYNEQFF

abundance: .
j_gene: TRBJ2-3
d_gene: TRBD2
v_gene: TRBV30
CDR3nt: TGTGCCTGGAGTGTACTTGGGACTACCGTATCCGCAGATACGCAGTATTTT
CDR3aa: CAWSVLGTTVSADTQYF

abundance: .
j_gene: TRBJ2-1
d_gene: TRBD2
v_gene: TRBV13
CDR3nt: TGTGCCAGCAGCCCGAGGACTAGCGGGATGGGTGAGCAGTTCTTC
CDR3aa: CASSPRTSGMGEQFF

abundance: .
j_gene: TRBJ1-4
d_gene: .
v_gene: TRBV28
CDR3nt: TGTGCCAGCAGACCCATTCACAGTGGGGAGGGTAATGAAAAACTGTTTTTT
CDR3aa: CASRPIHSGEGNEKLFF

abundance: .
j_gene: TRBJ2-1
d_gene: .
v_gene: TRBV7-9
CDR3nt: TGTGCCAGCAGCTATGGGACTGGTGAGCAGTTCTTC
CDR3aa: CASSYGTGEQFF

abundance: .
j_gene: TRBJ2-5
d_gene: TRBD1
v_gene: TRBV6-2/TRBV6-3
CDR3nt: TGTGCCAGCAGTTACTGGCAGGGGGCTTATGAGACCCAGTACTTC
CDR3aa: CASSYWQGAYETQYF

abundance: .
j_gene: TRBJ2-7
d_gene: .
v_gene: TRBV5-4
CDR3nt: TGTGCCAGCAGCTTGCTCCCCTCCTCCTACGAGCAGTACTTC
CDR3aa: CASSLLPSSYEQYF

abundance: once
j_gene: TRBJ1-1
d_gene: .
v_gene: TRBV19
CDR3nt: TGTGCCAGTAGCGGGGATCGAGACGGCACTGAAGCTTTCTTT
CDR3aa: CASSGDRDGTEAFF

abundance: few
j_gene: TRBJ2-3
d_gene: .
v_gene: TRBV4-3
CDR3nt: TGCGCCAGCAGCCACCTAGCCGTCGAGGGTACGCAGTATTTT
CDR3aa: CASSHLAVEGTQYF

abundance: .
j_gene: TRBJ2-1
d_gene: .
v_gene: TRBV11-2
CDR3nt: TGTGCCAGCAGCCCACCCCCCTGGGGGGACTACAATGAGCAGTTCTTC
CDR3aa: CASSPPPWGDYNEQFF